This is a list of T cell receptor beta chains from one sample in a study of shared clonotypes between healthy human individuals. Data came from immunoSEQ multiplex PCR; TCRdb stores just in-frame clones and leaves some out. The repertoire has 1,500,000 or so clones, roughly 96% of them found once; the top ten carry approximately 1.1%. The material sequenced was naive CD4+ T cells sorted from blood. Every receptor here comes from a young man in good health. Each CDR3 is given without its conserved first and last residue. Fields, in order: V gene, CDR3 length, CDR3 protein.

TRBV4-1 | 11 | ASSQEVEQTQY
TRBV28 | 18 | ASSTRKGRSFGFGNQPQH
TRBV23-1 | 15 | ASWTSGRIILYNEQF
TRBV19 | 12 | ASSNTISTDTQY
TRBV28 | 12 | APVPVARTYEQY
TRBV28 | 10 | ASSLSGTEAF
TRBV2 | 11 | ASSVAVNYGYT
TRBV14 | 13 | ASSPLTGVVYGYT
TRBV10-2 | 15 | ASSDIWGPTNTGELF
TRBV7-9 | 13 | ASEGGQPLSYEQY
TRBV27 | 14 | ASSSGTRGGNQPQH
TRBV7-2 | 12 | ASSSYRGNQPQH
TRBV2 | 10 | ASSELEGKQF
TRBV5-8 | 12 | ASSAGQGSEKLF
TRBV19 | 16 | ASSISRLAFGTADTQY
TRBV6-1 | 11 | ASTLDSTDTQY
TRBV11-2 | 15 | ASSLDGLQGATYEQY
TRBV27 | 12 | ASTGGRWSTEAF
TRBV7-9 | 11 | ASSSQENTEAF
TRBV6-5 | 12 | ASSPRVAAYEQY
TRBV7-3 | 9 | ASSLSPRQF
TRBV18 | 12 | ASSPEPAEDTQY
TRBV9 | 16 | ASSVATGREKYQETQY
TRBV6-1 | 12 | ASIKAGGQATQY
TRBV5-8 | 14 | ASSTQTGGSTDTQY
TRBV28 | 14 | ASSSHTGTGKETQY
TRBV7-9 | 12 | ASSSTGANYGYT
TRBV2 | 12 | AAQYDRGEDIQY
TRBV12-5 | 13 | ASGQTGTMGETQY
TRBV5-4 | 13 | ASSAPGTGNTEAF
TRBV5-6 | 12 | ASSSGLNNNEQF
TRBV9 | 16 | ASSVTSGRSAWTPEQF
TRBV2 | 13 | ASSNRDRVRDEQY
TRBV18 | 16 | ASSPVLGKFDMNTEAF
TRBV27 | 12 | ASSFRQGVYGYT
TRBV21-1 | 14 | ASSKAESDRVNEQF
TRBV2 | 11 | ASSASGTDTQY
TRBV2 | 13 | ASSNQGGETDTQY
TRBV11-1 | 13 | ASSLPGSPSYEQY
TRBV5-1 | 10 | ASGPGPDTQY
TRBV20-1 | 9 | SAYPGFTQF
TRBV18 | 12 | ASSRDRGQETQY
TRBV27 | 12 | ASSLRGGKNIQY
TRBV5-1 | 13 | ASSYGGGNQETQY
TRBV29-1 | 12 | SAVAGVRTDTQY
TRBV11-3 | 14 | ASSLGRGSSYNEQF
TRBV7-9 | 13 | ASRKTSGSQETQY
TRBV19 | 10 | ASTSPAYEQY
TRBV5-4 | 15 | ASSLGVGTSSYNEQF
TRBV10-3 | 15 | AISGTGTSGRWDEQF
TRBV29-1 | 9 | GTGGGYGYT
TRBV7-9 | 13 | ASRVGAGRADTQY
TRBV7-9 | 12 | ASSRPGQGNEQY
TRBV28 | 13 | ASSFGLAGVYEQF